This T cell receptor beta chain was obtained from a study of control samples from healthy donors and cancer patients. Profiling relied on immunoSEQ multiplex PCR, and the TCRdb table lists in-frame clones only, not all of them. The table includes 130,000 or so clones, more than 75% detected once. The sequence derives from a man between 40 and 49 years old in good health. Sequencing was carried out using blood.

This chain's CDR3 is CASSEGGIYEQYF. CDR3 coding DNA: TGTGCCAGCAGTGAAGGGGGGATCTACGAGCAGTACTTC. This chain connects TRBV2 to TRBJ2-7; D possibly matches TRBD1 or TRBD2 (5 bases each). This CDR3 is 13 amino acids long. V was clipped by 1 base and J by 3 bases, with 7 bases between them. In germline, CDR1 is SNHLY, CDR2 FYNNEI.